This TCR beta chain originates from a study of blood T cell repertoires in COVID-19. Profiling relied on immunoSEQ multiplex PCR, and the TCRdb table lists in-frame clones only, not all of them. In the table there are over 50,000 clones, approximately 87% of which are singletons. Germline assignment: CDR1 MGHRA and CDR2 YSYEKL. The trim removed 3 bases at V and 3 bases at J, leaving 7 bases unmatched. The CDR3 covers 15 residues. The origin of this receptor is a man aged 55 to 70 with acute or convalescent COVID-19. The chain carries TRBV4-1 and TRBJ1-2; 7 bases fit TRBD1. The sample comprised peripheral blood. The CDR3 DNA is TGCGCCAGCAGCCAGACTACAGGGGACGACTATGGCTACACCTTC. The encoded protein is CASSQTTGDDYGYTF.